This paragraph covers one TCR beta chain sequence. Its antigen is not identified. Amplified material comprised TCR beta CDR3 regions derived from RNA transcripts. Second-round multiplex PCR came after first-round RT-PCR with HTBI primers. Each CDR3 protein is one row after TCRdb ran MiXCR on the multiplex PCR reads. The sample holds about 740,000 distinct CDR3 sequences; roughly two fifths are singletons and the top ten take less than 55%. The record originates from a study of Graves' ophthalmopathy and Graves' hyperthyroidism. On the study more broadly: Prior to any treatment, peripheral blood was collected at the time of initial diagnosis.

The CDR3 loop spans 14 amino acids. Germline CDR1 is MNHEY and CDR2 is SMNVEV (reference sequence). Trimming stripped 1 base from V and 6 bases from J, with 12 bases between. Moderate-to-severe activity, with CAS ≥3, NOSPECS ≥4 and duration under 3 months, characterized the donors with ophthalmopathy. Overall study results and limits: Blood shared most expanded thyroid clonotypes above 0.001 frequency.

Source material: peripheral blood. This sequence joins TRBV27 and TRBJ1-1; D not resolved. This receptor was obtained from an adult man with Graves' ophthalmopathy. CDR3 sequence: CASSLLQTSAEAFF. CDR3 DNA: TGTGCCAGCAGTTTATTACAGACTTCGGCTGAAGCTTTCTTT.